The rows below give T cell receptor beta chains drawn from one sample of a study of CD8 T cells in ankylosing spondylitis. MiXCR, run by TCRdb on the 5' RACE reads, gives a single entry per CDR3 protein. The data contain 250,000 to 300,000 distinct CDR3 sequences, about 20% of them seen just once; the ten biggest clones take up about 8%. Specimen: blood, either unsorted or a sorted T cell fraction (not recorded which). The receptors were gathered from a male donor with ankylosing spondylitis or in good health (not recorded which). The CDR3 runs from the conserved cysteine through the conserved F or W. D genes are given only for firm matches. Size values are once, few and many counts, or a class for expanded clones, and some rows have none.

CDR3aa	CDR3nt	d_gene	j_gene	abundance	v_gene
CASSTADGLNYGYTF	TGCGCCAGCAGCACGGCGGACGGATTAAACTATGGCTACACCTTC	NA	TRBJ1-2	NA	TRBV5-1
CASSLTAGPYNEQFF	TGTGCCAGCAGTTTAACGGCAGGACCTTACAATGAGCAGTTCTTC	NA	TRBJ2-1	few	TRBV27
CSRTTGAYGYTF	TGCAGTCGAACGACAGGGGCCTATGGCTACACCTTC	TRBD1	TRBJ1-2	few	TRBV20-1
CASTVSGTPYNEQFF	TGTGCCAGTACGGTGTCCGGGACTCCTTACAATGAGCAGTTCTTC	NA	TRBJ2-1	NA	TRBV28
CSASRAKETQYF	TGCAGTGCTAGTCGTGCCAAAGAGACCCAGTACTTC	NA	TRBJ2-5	NA	TRBV20-1
CASMDRVAHEQFF	TGTGCCAGCATGGACAGGGTGGCCCATGAGCAGTTCTTC	TRBD1	TRBJ2-1	few	TRBV6-1
CASSPQSGGRTEAFF	TGTGCCAGCAGTCCCCAGAGTGGGGGTCGGACTGAAGCTTTCTTT	NA	TRBJ1-1	few	TRBV28
CVSSLRDRVFRYTF	TGTGTCAGCAGTCTCCGGGACAGGGTGTTTCGCTACACCTTC	TRBD1	TRBJ1-2	few	TRBV6-1
CASSFWQNEKLFF	TGTGCCAGCAGTTTCTGGCAGAATGAAAAACTGTTTTTT	NA	TRBJ1-4	many	TRBV12-3/TRBV12-4
CASSSGLASTDTQYF	TGTGCCAGCAGTTCCGGACTAGCAAGCACAGATACGCAGTATTTT	TRBD2	TRBJ2-3	many	TRBV6-5
CASFRDRGSYNEQFF	TGCGCCAGTTTTCGGGATCGGGGCTCCTACAATGAGCAGTTCTTC	NA	TRBJ2-1	few	TRBV5-1
CASSQDQGIAPINEQFF	TGTGCCAGCAGCCAAGATCAGGGGATAGCCCCTATCAATGAGCAGTTCTTC	NA	TRBJ2-1	NA	TRBV4-2
CASSLSTDTQYF	TGTGCCAGCAGCCTGAGCACAGATACGCAGTATTTT	NA	TRBJ2-3	many	TRBV5-1
CASGPPRVPGELFF	TGTGCGAGCGGACCTCCGCGTGTACCCGGGGAGCTGTTTTTT	NA	TRBJ2-2	NA	TRBV7-2
CAWSTSGSNQPQHF	TGTGCCTGGAGTACGTCAGGGAGCAATCAGCCCCAGCATTTT	NA	TRBJ1-5	few	TRBV30
CAISTQGSTDTQYF	TGTGCCATCAGCACACAGGGAAGCACAGATACGCAGTATTTT	NA	TRBJ2-3	NA	TRBV10-3
CSARGPWGSGNEQFF	TGCAGTGCTAGAGGACCTTGGGGTAGCGGCAATGAGCAGTTCTTC	NA	TRBJ2-1	NA	TRBV20-1
CSVEGTGKLYEQFF	TGCAGCGTTGAAGGTACAGGGAAGCTCTATGAGCAGTTCTTC	NA	TRBJ2-1	NA	TRBV29-1
CASRLTVEAFF	TGTGCCAGCAGGCTAACGGTTGAAGCTTTCTTT	NA	TRBJ1-1	few	TRBV28
CSVAEGGDTQYF	TGCAGCGTTGCCGAAGGGGGGGATACGCAGTATTTT	NA	TRBJ2-3	few	TRBV29-1
CASSKNDGTLAKNIQYF	TGTGCCAGCAGCAAAAACGACGGGACCTTAGCCAAAAACATTCAGTACTTC	NA	TRBJ2-4	few	TRBV25-1
CATSEGQTPNQPQHF	TGTGCCACCAGTGAGGGCCAAACCCCAAATCAGCCCCAGCATTTT	NA	TRBJ1-5	NA	TRBV24-1
CASRIGTQEGNEQFF	TGTGCCAGCAGAATCGGGACTCAGGAGGGCAATGAGCAGTTCTTC	NA	TRBJ2-1	NA	TRBV25-1
CASRPPAGSSGNTIYF	TGTGCCAGCAGACCGCCCGCGGGAAGCTCTGGAAACACCATATATTTT	NA	TRBJ1-3	few	TRBV12-3/TRBV12-4
CSVGSETQYF	TGCAGTGTGGGAAGTGAGACCCAGTACTTC	NA	TRBJ2-5	NA	TRBV20-1
CASSVLGEETQYF	TGCGCCAGCAGCGTTTTAGGGGAAGAGACCCAGTACTTC	NA	TRBJ2-5	NA	TRBV5-1
CASSLDTTGRGETQYF	TGTGCCAGCAGCTTGGATACCACAGGGAGAGGAGAGACCCAGTACTTC	NA	TRBJ2-5	NA	TRBV5-4
CASSDGQETQYF	TGCGCCAGCTCGGACGGGCAAGAGACCCAGTACTTC	NA	TRBJ2-5	NA	TRBV5-1